This T cell receptor (beta chain) was profiled in a study of metastatic and nonmetastatic thyroid tumors (dated by TCRdb to the early 2020s). The study in broad terms: The researchers compared repertoires between peripheral blood samples and tumor or nodule tissue samples from patients with malignant or benign thyroid disease.

Study-level results and caveats: In both blood and tumor samples, malignant tumors were reported to have significantly higher TCR beta diversity than benign nodules.

This clone was observed at least ten times. The clone's antigen remains unknown. Base quality data are lacking; no much larger clone is found one base away. No patient had received any treatment before thyroid surgery. Patient clinical samples collected from about 2012 to 2018 were retrospectively analysed using T-cell receptor beta sequencing. Library preparation used PCR. The sequencer was an Illumina HiSeq 4000. High-throughput sequencing was used to profile the TCR beta-chain CDR3 region of every patient. As for the original processing: Drawing on CDR3 differences between clinicopathological groups, the researchers built a classifier meant to tell apart patients with distant-metastatic papillary thyroid cancer. Repertoire diversity was assessed with the Shannon index, and tumor-blood repertoire similarity with the Morisita-Horn index. Using fastp trimming at Q25 and MiXCR clonotype assembly, TCRdb reanalyzed the public sequencing data and kept in-frame beta chains. Clone size and V and J calls follow TCRdb, not the original study. This sample comprises 35,000 to 40,000 clones, about 26% of them detected only once. The ten most abundant clones make up about a tenth of the sample.

In the germline V gene, CDR1 corresponds to ENHRY and CDR2 to SYGVKD. The V and J ends are trimmed by 2 bases and 3 bases, leaving 19 bases between them. The CDR3 runs 17 amino acids, cysteine and phenylalanine included. The sequence is cut down to CDR3 DNA, 51 bases in frame from base 1. This receptor chain uses TRBV10-3 and TRBJ2-5; a weak D assignment points to TRBD2 (6 bases agree). The sample was blood. The clonotype comes from a male donor with papillary thyroid cancer or a benign thyroid nodule (not recorded which). Some clones in this sample may be carry-over from other donors' samples. The CDR3 loop reads CAISEGTSAGIKETQYF. The sequenced DNA is TGTGCCATCAGTGAGGGGACTTCGGCGGGTATTAAAGAGACCCAGTACTTC.